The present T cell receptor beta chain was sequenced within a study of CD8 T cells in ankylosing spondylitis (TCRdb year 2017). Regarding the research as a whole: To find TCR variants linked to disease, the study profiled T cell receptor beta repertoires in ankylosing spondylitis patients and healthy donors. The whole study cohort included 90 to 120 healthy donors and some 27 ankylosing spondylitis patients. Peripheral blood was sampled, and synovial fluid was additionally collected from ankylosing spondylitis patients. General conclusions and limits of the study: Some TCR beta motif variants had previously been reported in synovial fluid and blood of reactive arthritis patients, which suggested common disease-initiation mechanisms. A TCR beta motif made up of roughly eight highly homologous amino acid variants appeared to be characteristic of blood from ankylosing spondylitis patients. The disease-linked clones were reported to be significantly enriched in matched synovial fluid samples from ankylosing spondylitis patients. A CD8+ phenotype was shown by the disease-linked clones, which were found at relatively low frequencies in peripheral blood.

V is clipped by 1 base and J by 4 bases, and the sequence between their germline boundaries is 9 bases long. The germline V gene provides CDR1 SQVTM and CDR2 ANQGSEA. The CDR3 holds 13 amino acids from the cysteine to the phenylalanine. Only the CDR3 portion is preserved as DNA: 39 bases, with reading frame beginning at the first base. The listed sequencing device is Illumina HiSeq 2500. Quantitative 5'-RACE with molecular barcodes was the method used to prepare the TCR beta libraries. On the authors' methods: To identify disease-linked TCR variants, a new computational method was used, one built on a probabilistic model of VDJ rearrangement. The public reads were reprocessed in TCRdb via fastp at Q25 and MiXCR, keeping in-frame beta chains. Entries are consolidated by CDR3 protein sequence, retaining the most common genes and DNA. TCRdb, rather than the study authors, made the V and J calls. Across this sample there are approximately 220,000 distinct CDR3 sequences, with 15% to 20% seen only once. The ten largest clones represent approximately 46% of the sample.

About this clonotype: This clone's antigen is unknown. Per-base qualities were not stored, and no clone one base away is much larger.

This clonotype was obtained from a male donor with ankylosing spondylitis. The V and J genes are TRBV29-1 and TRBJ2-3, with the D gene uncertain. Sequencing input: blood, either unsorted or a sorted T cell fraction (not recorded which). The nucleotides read TGCAGCGTTGAAGGTGGGATCGCAGATACGCAGTATTTT. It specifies CSVEGGIADTQYF.